This TCR beta chain comes out of a study of shared clonotypes between healthy human individuals. General study points: Donors were few, which limited the genetic and exposure-history diversity represented. Approximately 4.6% of naive CD4 clonotypes were common to four donors.

On this clone: Its target is not known.

Measured with immunoSEQ multiplex PCR; TCRdb has only the in-frame clones, and not every one. The sample consists of roughly 300,000 clones, around 67% of them appearing once. Subsets obtained from CD4+ cells comprised CD45RA+ naive and CD45RA-negative memory cells. Between the trimmed V and J ends, which lost 5 bases and 3 bases, there was a span of 5 bases. The CDR3 extends over 12 amino acids. Germline V gene data show CDR1 as SGHTA and CDR2 as FQGNSA. The receptor comes from a man aged 25-45 years in good health. What was sequenced was memory CD4+ T cells sorted from blood. This sample's subset: CD45RA-negative fraction. This sequence joins TRBV7-2 and TRBJ2-1; D gene ambiguous. CDR3: CASSPHYNEQFF. The DNA of the CDR3 is TGTGCCAGCAGCCCACACTACAATGAGCAGTTCTTC.